This TCR beta chain appears in the sequencing data of a study of regulatory T cells in long-lasting Graves disease. Study-wide points: Peripheral blood was the sole material, not thyroid tissue. TRBV28, TRBJ1-2 and TRBJ2-5 were favored in persistent disease.

Time point indicated: newly diagnosed GD, antithyroid drugs for less than 3 months. Researchers made the TCR library from RNA that was extracted from PBMCs. TCR beta libraries were built with iRepertoire HTBI primers and Arm-PCR of CDR3 regions. TCRdb recomputed calls from the multiplex PCR reads with MiXCR, one row per CDR3 protein. The table lists approximately 350,000 distinct CDR3 sequences, over 15% of them singletons, with approximately 30% in the top ten. A few counts support this clonotype. Its antigen is currently unknown. There are 16 residues in the CDR3. The ends were cut back, 4 bases at V and 0 bases at J, with 16 bases in the middle. Per the germline V gene, CDR1 is MDHEN and CDR2 is SYDVKM. These data also featured in a second study, about T cells in Graves' hyperthyroidism and ophthalmopathy.

This receptor was taken from a man aged 40-49 years with Graves disease. V usage is TRBV28 and J usage is TRBJ2-7, with unresolved D. Specimen: peripheral blood mononuclear cells (PBMCs), collected at new diagnosis, from a patient treated with antithyroid drugs. CDR3 DNA: TGTGCCAGCAGTTCTTTTTACAGTTCACTCTCCTACGAGCAGTACTTC. Translated, it gives CASSSFYSSLSYEQYF.